The next 19 T cell receptor beta chains were all read from a single sample in a study of control samples from healthy donors and cancer patients. Only in-frame clones appear in the TCRdb table, and some are missing; sequencing was by immunoSEQ multiplex PCR. Of under 110,000 clones detected, roughly 91% appear once; the ten largest clones hold under 10%. Sequences were obtained from blood. These receptors were obtained from a man aged 25-45 years in good health.

The chain carries TRBV4-2 and TRBJ1-1, with D possibly TRBD1 on 6 matching bases. Trimming stripped 0 bases from V and 7 bases from J, with 9 bases between. CDR3 size: 13 residues. Looked up from germline, CDR1 is LGHNA and CDR2 is YNFKEQ. The CDR3 here is CASSQDSTGEAFF. The CDR3 DNA is TGTGCCAGCAGCCAAGATTCGACAGGTGAAGCTTTCTTT.

The V call is TRBV2, the J call TRBJ1-1, with 10 positions matching TRBD1. The CDR3 length is 17 residues. Trimming at V came to 1 base and at J to 0 bases, leaving 5 bases not matched to a gene. Germline-derived CDR1 and CDR2 are SNHLY and FYNNEI. CDR3 nucleotides: TGTGCCAGCAGTGAAGGGACAGGGGGAGGAATGAACACTGAAGCTTTCTTT. It encodes CASSEGTGGGMNTEAFF.

This clone has only a few counts. The chain links TRBV15 to TRBJ1-2; a possible D gene is TRBD1 (5 bases). V was cut by 1 base and J by 4 bases, with 13 bases left in between. This CDR3 comprises 15 residues. Looked up from germline, CDR1 is LNHNV and CDR2 is YYDKDF (reference sequence). CDR3 loop: CATSRVGETAYGYTF. The CDR3 DNA sequence: TGTGCCACCAGCAGAGTGGGGGAGACTGCCTATGGCTACACCTTC.

Turning to this clone: A much larger clone differs from this one at a single base, so this may be a read error. The chain employs TRBV7-9 and TRBJ1-3; D uncertain. Germline V gives CDR1 SEHNR, CDR2 FQNEAQ (reference sequence). This CDR3 spans 14 amino acids. CDR3 coding DNA: TGTACCAGCAGCTTGGGGATAAGAGATGGCACCATATATTTT. Translation gives CTSSLGIRDGTIYF.

This rearrangement joins TRBV19 to TRBJ1-5; 7 bases are a match to TRBD1. In germline, CDR1 is LNHDA, CDR2 SQIVND (reference sequence). Unmatched junction bases numbered 10, after V lost 7 bases and J lost 4 bases. CDR3 length equals 15 residues. CDR3 sequence: CASKNDGQVNQPQHF. The CDR3 DNA reads as TGTGCCAGTAAGAATGACGGACAGGTTAATCAGCCCCAGCATTTT.

The rearrangement joins TRBV5-4 to TRBJ2-2, with 9 bases matching TRBD1. The trim removed 4 bases at V and 5 bases at J, leaving 9 bases unmatched. Germline assignment: CDR1 SGHNT and CDR2 YYREEE (reference sequence). CDR3 length equals 16 residues. Here the CDR3 reads CASSKGTGRKTGELFF. CDR3 DNA: TGTGCCAGCAGCAAAGGGACAGGGAGGAAAACCGGGGAGCTGTTTTTT.

The J gene is TRBJ2-5, the V gene TRBV5-5; a possible D gene is TRBD1 (7 bases). Germline-derived CDR1 and CDR2 are SGHKS and YYEKEE (reference sequence). CDR3 length equals 17 residues. The ends were cut back, 0 bases at V and 5 bases at J, with 20 bases in the middle. Written as DNA, the CDR3 is TGTGCCAGCAGCTTGGGTGGTGGGGCAGGGGGGACGGAGACCCAGTACTTC. Translating it yields CASSLGGGAGGTETQYF.

This chain joins TRBV7-9 and TRBJ2-7; 11 positions agree with TRBD2. This CDR3 has 18 residues. The V gene end was trimmed by 1 base and the J gene end by 0 bases; junction bases not matched to a gene: 8. Per germline, CDR1 SEHNR and CDR2 FQNEAQ (reference sequence). The CDR3, as DNA: TGTGCCAGCAGCTTAGGGAGCTCTAGCGGGGGGAGCTCCTACGAGCAGTACTTC. Its protein is CASSLGSSSGGSSYEQYF. The full variable domain, with the rest looked up from reference TRBV7-9 and TRBJ2-7, is DTGVSQNPRHKITKRGQNVTFRCDPISEHNRLYWYRQTLGQGPEFLTYFQNEAQLEKSRLLSDRFSAERPKGSFSTLEIQRTEQGDSAMYLCASSLGSSSGGSSYEQYFGPGTRLTVT.

The chain links TRBV5-1 to TRBJ1-2, with 7 positions matching TRBD1. Germline CDR1 reads SGHRS; CDR2 reads YFSETQ. The CDR3 has 13 residues. J was trimmed by 8 bases and V by 3 bases; bases with no gene match: 7. The CDR3 region has the DNA TGCGCCAGCAGCTCGGGACAGTTAGTAGGCTACACCTTC. Translating gives CASSSGQLVGYTF. Variable domain in full (rest from reference TRBV5-1 and TRBJ1-2): KAGVTQTPRYLIKTRGQQVTLSCSPISGHRSVSWYQQTPGQGLQFLFEYFSETQRNKGNFPGRFSGRQFSNSRSEMNVSTLELGDSALYLCASSSGQLVGYTFGSGTRLTVV.

The chain is built from TRBV30 and TRBJ2-7, with D unclear. The CDR3 covers 15 residues. Germline V lookup: CDR1 GTSNPN, CDR2 SVGIG (reference sequence). Trimming pared 1 base from V and 2 bases from J, leaving 15 bases between. The CDR3 DNA follows: TGTGCCTGGAGTGCGATGGACGGCAGAACCTACGAGCAGTACTTC. It encodes CAWSAMDGRTYEQYF.

The chain carries TRBV30 and TRBJ1-4, with no clear D. V dropped 4 bases and J dropped 12 bases, with 15 bases sitting between them. Germline lookup yields CDR1 GTSNPN and CDR2 SVGIG (reference sequence). The CDR3 has 12 residues. The CDR3 nucleotides are TGTGCCTGGACCCGGGGAGGAGGTCAACTGTTTTTT. Protein: CAWTRGGGQLFF.

This chain uses TRBV6-4 with TRBJ1-6, with D hard to call. V was cut by 4 bases and J by 6 bases, with 10 bases left in between. This CDR3 has 14 amino acids. CDR1 and CDR2 from the germline V gene are MRHNA and SNTAGT. CDR3 loop: CASSVGTSNSPLHF. DNA for the CDR3: TGTGCCAGCAGTGTCGGAACTTCTAATTCACCCCTCCACTTT.

This clone was recorded only once. The chain recombines TRBV5-5 with TRBJ1-5; D gene ambiguous. There are 13 residues in the CDR3. Looked up from germline, CDR1 is SGHKS and CDR2 is YYEKEE (reference sequence). The germline V and J ends were trimmed by 2 bases and 4 bases, with 7 bases remaining between them. DNA for the CDR3: TGTGCCAGCAGCTTTGACCGGAATCAGCCCCAGCATTTT. Its protein product is CASSFDRNQPQHF.

The chain employs TRBV7-2 and TRBJ2-3; 13 bases map to TRBD2. Losses at the gene ends were 5 bases for V and 4 bases for J; bases not matched to a gene: 6. Germline V CDR1 and CDR2: SGHTA, FQGNSA. This CDR3 contains 16 residues. In DNA, the CDR3 is TGTGCCAGCAGCCGGACTAGCGGGAGCCGTGCAGATACGCAGTATTTT. This translates into CASSRTSGSRADTQYF.

V usage is TRBV21-1 and J usage is TRBJ2-1; the D call TRBD2 from the table was never checked on the DNA. TRBV21-1 is shown as a pseudogene. The CDR3 covers 15 residues. CDR3 nucleotides: TGTGCCAGCAGCGGCGGACTAGCGGTGGCCTGGGAGCAGTTCTTC. It specifies CASSGGLAVAWEQFF.

In the case of this clone: One end of the junction is discordant with germline, which a read error may explain. This sequence joins TRBV14 and TRBJ1-2; D is unclear. This CDR3 contains 12 residues. Germline lookup yields CDR1 SGHDN and CDR2 FVKESK. The CDR3 region has the DNA TGTGCCAGCAGCCAAGGGTCCGGTGGGAAGTCCTTC. It codes for CASSQGSGGKSF.

This chain's CDR3 is CASSRSGTVYEKLFF. CDR3 sequence (DNA): TGTGCCAGCAGCCGGAGCGGGACAGTTTATGAAAAACTGTTTTTT. J is TRBJ1-4 and V is TRBV14, with TRBD1 identical over 7 bases. Per germline, CDR1 SGHDN and CDR2 FVKESK. The CDR3 runs 15 residues. J gave up 6 bases and V 4 bases, and 8 bases lay outside the gene matches.

This chain links TRBV27 with TRBJ2-7, with TRBD2 matching 12 bases. The CDR3 covers 15 residues. Germline CDR1 and CDR2: MNHEY and SMNVEV (reference sequence). V was pared by 7 bases and J by 5 bases, with 9 bases of the junction left unmatched. As DNA, the CDR3 is TGTGCCAGCAACCGCCTAGCGGGAGGGCCTAACGAGCAGTACTTC. Protein product: CASNRLAGGPNEQYF.

The chain is built from TRBV3-1 (or the pseudogene TRBV3-2) and TRBJ2-2; a possible D gene is TRBD1 (6 bases). V was pared by 9 bases and J by 2 bases, with 13 bases between. Per the germline V gene, CDR1 is LGHDT and CDR2 is YNNKEL (reference sequence). The CDR3 totals 14 residues. The CDR3: CASCTGLNTGELFF. In DNA, the CDR3 is TGTGCCAGTTGCACAGGGCTTAACACCGGGGAGCTGTTTTTT.